What follows are 27 T cell receptor beta chains derived from one specimen sequenced in a study of Ad26.COV2.S vaccination and SARS-CoV-2 variants. The table came from immunoSEQ multiplex PCR; TCRdb's copy has only in-frame clones and leaves some out. The sample gives around 250,000 clones, roughly 85% of which show up once; 2.9% is in the top ten. Stated treatment: around 19 received Ad26.COV2.S at low or high dose, single or two shots; about 5 received placebo; per-sample allocation not given. Following the first vaccine or placebo injection, samples were taken on day 63. The sequencing used peripheral blood, collected in a trial of Ad26.COV2.S vaccine versus placebo. Source of these receptors: a person between 18 and 65 years old who received the Ad26.COV2.S COVID-19 vaccine or a placebo.

This sequence joins TRBV7-8 and TRBJ1-1, with no clear D. Trimming left V 5 bases short and J 6 bases short, with 10 bases between. CDR1 and CDR2 from the germline V gene are SGHVS and FQNEAQ. The CDR3 length is 12 residues. CDR3 loop: CASSRRRAEAFF. The DNA for the CDR3 is TGTGCCAGCAGCCGGCGTAGGGCTGAAGCTTTCTTT.

This chain joins TRBV6-1 and TRBJ1-5; maybe TRBD1 (5 bases). The V end was cut by 1 base, the J end by 0 bases, with 7 bases between. This CDR3 has 15 amino acids. Per germline, CDR1 MNHNS and CDR2 SASEGT. CDR3 protein: CASSEVGDSNQPQHF. As DNA, the CDR3 is TGTGCCAGCAGTGAAGTGGGGGATAGCAATCAGCCCCAGCATTTT.

This clone occurred once. V gene TRBV12-5 combines with J gene TRBJ1-1, with D maybe TRBD1 (6 bases). The CDR3 is 15 residues long. V dropped 5 bases and J dropped 0 bases, with 13 bases sitting between them. Germline V lookup: CDR1 LGHNT, CDR2 FRNRAP. The DNA for the CDR3 is TGTGCTAGTGGTACCGAACAGGGTCTGAACACTGAAGCTTTCTTT. Residues: CASGTEQGLNTEAFF.

V gene TRBV7-9 combines with J gene TRBJ2-5; D tentatively fits TRBD1 or TRBD2 (7 bases each). In germline, CDR1 is SEHNR, CDR2 FQNEAQ (reference sequence). CDR3 size: 16 residues. V was pared by 4 bases and J by 0 bases, with 15 bases between. CDR3 sequence (DNA): TGTGCCAGCAGCTCGACAGGGACTAAGTACCAAGAGACCCAGTACTTC. It encodes CASSSTGTKYQETQYF.

This clone was seen just once. This rearrangement joins TRBV11-2 to TRBJ1-1; 8 bases line up with TRBD1. Germline-derived CDR1 and CDR2 are SGHAT and FQNNGV. V gave up 5 bases and J gave up 11 bases; unmatched junction bases: 13. The CDR3 is 14 residues long. The DNA of the CDR3 is TGTGCCAGCAGCCTCAGACAGGGGATGAATGGGGCTTTCTTT. Translation: CASSLRQGMNGAFF.

This sequence joins TRBV9 and TRBJ1-4; D call uncertain. Looked up from germline, CDR1 is SGDLS and CDR2 is YYNGEE. V shed 0 bases and J shed 3 bases, with 3 bases lying between them. The CDR3 runs to 13 residues. The CDR3 protein is CASSVAPNEKLFF. CDR3 DNA sequence: TGTGCCAGCAGCGTAGCCCCTAATGAAAAACTGTTTTTT.

V gene TRBV2 combines with J gene TRBJ2-1, with 9 bases fitting TRBD2. The V gene's germline CDR1 is SNHLY and CDR2 FYNNEI. There are 14 residues in the CDR3. Trimming cost V 5 bases and J 6 bases; bases outside gene matches: 5. CDR3 sequence (DNA): TGTGCCAGCAGTTATCTTAGCGGGGGCAATGAGCAGTTCTTC. It codes for CASSYLSGGNEQFF.

This chain links TRBV19 with TRBJ1-2, with a possible D match to TRBD1 (6 bases). This CDR3 has 14 residues. Deletions cut 5 bases from V and 4 bases from J, with 14 bases between. Germline-derived CDR1 and CDR2 are LNHDA and SQIVND (reference sequence). The chain's CDR3 is CASSGATGFYGYTF. The CDR3 DNA follows: TGTGCCAGTAGTGGAGCAACAGGGTTCTATGGCTACACCTTC.

The gene calls are TRBV7-2 and TRBJ1-2; 11 bases fit TRBD1. This CDR3 spans 15 amino acids. Germline trimming cut 7 bases from V and 2 bases from J; bases unmatched to any gene: 6. Germline values: CDR1 SGHTA, CDR2 FQGNSA. DNA for the CDR3: TGTGCCAGCACCGGGACAGGGGGTGTGAACTATGGCTACACCTTC. Translation: CASTGTGGVNYGYTF.

The chain links TRBV5-4 to TRBJ2-2; 12 positions agree with TRBD2. The V and J ends lost 5 bases and 5 bases, in that order; junction bases with no gene match: 4. The CDR3 is 15 amino acids. CDR1 is SGHNT, CDR2 YYREEE, per germline (reference sequence). CDR3 amino acids: CASSQGLAGTGELFF. The CDR3 bases are TGTGCCAGCAGTCAAGGACTAGCGGGGACCGGGGAGCTGTTTTTT.

The rearrangement joins TRBV6-5 to TRBJ2-5; TRBD1 agrees at 8 bases. The CDR3 runs 14 residues. With 2 bases clipped from V and 3 bases from J, the junction kept 2 bases outside the gene matches. Germline values: CDR1 MNHEY, CDR2 SVGAGI. The CDR3 sequence is CASSYRDRKETQYF. The DNA for the CDR3 is TGTGCCAGCAGTTACCGGGACAGGAAAGAGACCCAGTACTTC.

The rearrangement uses TRBV3-1 (or the pseudogene TRBV3-2) and TRBJ1-2, with TRBD1 matching over 9 bases. Looked up from germline, CDR1 is LGHDT and CDR2 is YNNKEL (reference sequence). V trimming: 4 bases; J trimming: 8 bases; junction bases outside the gene matches: 8. This CDR3 is 14 amino acids long. DNA of the CDR3: TGTGCCAGCAGCCGTACAGGGGGCGGTGGGGGCTACACCTTC. Translated, it gives CASSRTGGGGGYTF.

This clone was observed a single time. J is TRBJ2-1 and V is TRBV5-8; TRBD1 might be the D (6 bases). The germline gives CDR1 SGHTS, CDR2 YDEGEE. The length of the CDR3 is 15 residues. Trimming stripped 4 bases from V and 7 bases from J, with 18 bases between. In nucleotides, the CDR3 is TGTGCCAGCAGCCCCTTTCATGAAGGGGGAAATGAGCAGTTCTTC. This gives the protein CASSPFHEGGNEQFF.

This chain links TRBV18 with TRBJ1-2; D is perhaps TRBD1 (5 bases). The CDR3 has 17 amino acids. Germline-derived CDR1 and CDR2 are KGHSH and LQKENI. V was trimmed by 3 bases and J by 4 bases, leaving 21 bases between them. The CDR3 DNA reads TGTGCCAGCTCACCGTGGGAAGTTACCGGGACGGTCTATGGCTACACCTTC. Protein product: CASSPWEVTGTVYGYTF.

In nucleotides, the CDR3 is TGTGCCAGCAGTTTAGAGGGGGTCGGACATTCACCCCTCCACTTT. The encoded protein is CASSLEGVGHSPLHF. The chain carries TRBV27 and TRBJ1-6; D is possibly TRBD1 (6 bases). Deletions cut 2 bases from V and 8 bases from J, with 13 bases between. The CDR3 has 15 amino acids. Germline CDR1 reads MNHEY; CDR2 reads SMNVEV (reference sequence).

The chain employs TRBV5-1 and TRBJ2-1, with unresolved D. Germline CDR1 reads SGHRS; CDR2 reads YFSETQ. The CDR3 is 15 amino acids. V gave up 0 bases and J gave up 0 bases, with 7 bases separating them. CDR3: CASSLEVVSYNEQFF. The DNA of the CDR3 is TGCGCCAGCAGCTTGGAGGTAGTCTCCTACAATGAGCAGTTCTTC.

Only one count was recorded for this clone. The chain combines TRBV29-1 with TRBJ1-6; 7 bases agree with TRBD1. The CDR3 has 14 residues. Germline-derived CDR1 and CDR2 are SQVTM and ANQGSEA. After removal of 4 bases from V and 8 bases from J, the junction contained 8 bases not matched to a gene. For the CDR3, the DNA is TGCAGCGTTGGTTCGGGGACAGCTGATTCACCCCTCCACTTT. Translating gives CSVGSGTADSPLHF.

On this clone itself: Germline is not matched at one junction end, which may reflect a read error. The genes are TRBV2 and TRBJ1-4; D is unclear. CDR1 and CDR2 from the germline V gene are SNHLY and FYNNEI. The CDR3 has 14 amino acids. This CDR3 reads CAISPIATNEKLFF. CDR3 coding DNA: TGTGCCATCAGTCCCATCGCAACTAATGAAAAACTGTTTTTT. Variable domain in full (rest from reference TRBV2 and TRBJ1-4): EPEVTQTPSHQVTQMGQEVILRCVPISNHLYFYWYRQILGQKVEFLVSFYNNEISEKSEIFDDQFSVERPDGSNFTLKIRSTKLEDSAMYFCAISPIATNEKLFFGSGTQLSVL.

The chain recombines TRBV6-2 or TRBV6-3 with TRBJ2-7; the match to TRBD2 covers 7 bases. The CDR3 consists of 17 residues. The V gene end was trimmed by 2 bases and the J gene end by 5 bases; junction bases not matched to a gene: 15. Germline-derived CDR1 and CDR2 are MNHEY and SVGEGT. The CDR3 nucleotides are TGTGCCAGCAGTTACAGAGGGTCCGGACTAGTTTCCCACGAGCAGTACTTC. It specifies CASSYRGSGLVSHEQYF.

V usage is TRBV28 and J usage is TRBJ2-1; 11 nucleotides match TRBD2. The trim removed 6 bases at V and 2 bases at J, leaving 6 bases unmatched. CDR3 size: 16 residues. Per germline, CDR1 MDHEN and CDR2 SYDVKM. The CDR3 sequence is CASSSSGRTTYNEQFF. In DNA, the CDR3 is TGTGCCAGCAGCTCTAGCGGGAGGACGACCTACAATGAGCAGTTCTTC.

This chain connects TRBV6-2 or TRBV6-3 to TRBJ1-6; D remains ambiguous. Germline assignment: CDR1 MNHEY and CDR2 SVGEGT. The V end lost 2 bases, the J end lost 0 bases, and 11 bases lay between the germline ends. CDR3 length equals 17 residues. CDR3 region: CASSYRRFSSYNSPLHF. The CDR3 region has the DNA TGTGCCAGCAGTTACCGCCGATTCAGCTCCTATAATTCACCCCTCCACTTT.

The chain employs TRBV2 and TRBJ2-7, with D possibly matching TRBD2 (5 bases). The CDR3 is made up of 12 amino acids. Trimming pared 7 bases from V and 7 bases from J, leaving 14 bases between. Germline V CDR1 and CDR2: SNHLY, FYNNEI. CDR3 nucleotides: TGTGCCAGCACCAGGTTGGGAGAGGAGCAGTACGTC. The encoded protein is CASTRLGEEQYV.

This chain connects TRBV12-5 to TRBJ2-2, with D possibly TRBD2 on 6 matching bases. This CDR3 is 16 amino acids long. Per germline, CDR1 LGHNT and CDR2 FRNRAP. V lost 4 bases to trimming and J lost 5 bases, with 17 bases between them. The DNA for the CDR3 is TGTGCTAGTGGTTGGGAAGACCCGGAGGGAACCGGGGAGCTGTTTTTT. As protein: CASGWEDPEGTGELFF.

This clone was found a few times. The rearrangement uses TRBV5-6 and TRBJ2-2; unclear D gene. The CDR3 is 16 amino acids. V was cut by 1 base and J by 0 bases, with 10 bases left in between. Germline V gene lookup returns CDR1 SGHDT and CDR2 YYEEEE. CDR3 nucleotide sequence: TGTGCCAGCAGCTTGTTAACAACTGCGAACACCGGGGAGCTGTTTTTT. This gives the protein CASSLLTTANTGELFF.

The rearrangement links TRBV10-3 to TRBJ1-2; D is ambiguous. The CDR3 extends over 14 amino acids. Trimming left V 6 bases short and J 3 bases short, with 14 bases between. Germline V gives CDR1 ENHRY, CDR2 SYGVKD. CDR3: CAISPTTTHYGYTF. Written as DNA, the CDR3 is TGTGCCATCAGCCCGACCACAACCCACTATGGCTACACCTTC.

This chain uses TRBV7-2 with TRBJ2-1; TRBD2 is a possible D gene (6 bases). Trimming removed 4 bases at V and 7 bases at J, with 14 bases between. CDR1 and CDR2 (germline): SGHTA, FQGNSA. CDR3 length: 14 residues. DNA for the CDR3: TGTGCCAGCAGCTCAGACCTTAGCGGTAATGAGCAGTTCTTC. Its translation: CASSSDLSGNEQFF.

The chain links TRBV24-1 to TRBJ2-2; TRBD2 agrees at 11 bases. Germline CDR1 KGHDR, CDR2 SFDVKD. The CDR3 has 16 amino acids. The J segment lost 2 bases and the V segment lost 6 bases, leaving 4 bases of the junction unmatched. CDR3 loop: CATSQLAGANTGELFF. For the CDR3, the DNA is TGTGCCACCAGTCAACTAGCGGGGGCCAACACCGGGGAGCTGTTTTTT.